This T cell receptor beta chain was identified in a study of OX40 agonist ivuxolimab in advanced cancers. Study context: Patients were dosed with the agonistic anti-OX40 (CD134) antibody ivuxolimab. The group had a mean age of around 60 years, ranged from roughly 23 to 85, and was 80% to 85% male. Overall study findings and caveats: Some of the lowest clonal expansion was seen in partial responders at 0.1-3.0 mg/kg.

To note about this clone: Antigen unknown.

The ends lost 2 bases at V and 10 bases at J; junction bases unmatched: 6. CDR3 length: 13 residues. The germline gives CDR1 MNHEY, CDR2 SVGAGI. Data came from immunoSEQ multiplex PCR; TCRdb stores just in-frame clones and leaves some out. This repertoire shows roughly 68,000 clones, around 84% found once; its top ten account for around 1.5%. The specimen was CD4+ or CD8+ T cells sorted from blood, collected in a trial of the OX40 agonist ivuxolimab. This sequence originates from an adult with an advanced solid tumor such as melanoma, head and neck, liver or kidney cancer. The chain has TRBV6-5 and TRBJ1-2; the match to TRBD1 covers 8 bases. The CDR3 region has the DNA TGTGCCAGCAGTTACAGCGGACAGGGCTACTACACCTTC. Translating it yields CASSYSGQGYYTF.